These T cell receptor beta chains were read from a single sample in a study of cytomegalovirus exposure and HLA in healthy donors. Produced via immunoSEQ multiplex PCR; TCRdb's table is partial and in-frame only. The table records 150,000 to 200,000 clones, around 68% of them present only once. The sample comprised PBMCs. Receptors were obtained from a man aged 35-49 years in good health and CMV-seronegative. Both conserved end residues are part of each CDR3. Each record gives: clone size, J gene, D gene, V gene, CDR3 length, CDR3 protein, CDR3 DNA. A D gene is named only where the DNA matches it firmly. Rows give clone size only sometimes, using once, few, many, or a class for an expanded clone.

. TRBJ1-4 TRBD1 TRBV6-6 14 CASSAGGRNEKLFF TGTGCCAGCAGCGCAGGGGGGCGTAATGAAAAACTGTTTTTT
. TRBJ2-3 TRBD1 TRBV28 18 CASSSGTGGFPSTDTQYF TGTGCCAGCAGTTCCGGGACAGGAGGATTTCCTAGCACAGATACGCAGTATTTT
. TRBJ2-1 TRBD1 TRBV6-6 13 CASSLQGQNEQFF TGTGCCAGCAGTCTACAGGGGCAGAATGAGCAGTTCTTC
. TRBJ2-7 TRBD2 TRBV4-3 16 CASSQYLAGAVYEQYF TGCGCCAGCAGCCAATATCTAGCGGGGGCGGTCTACGAGCAGTACTTC
few TRBJ1-2 TRBD1 TRBV30 13 CAWGSGGGRGYTF TGTGCCTGGGGGTCAGGGGGCGGGAGAGGCTACACCTTC
. TRBJ1-5 TRBD1 TRBV6-1 14 CASSEGQGVQPQHF TGTGCCAGCAGTGAAGGACAGGGGGTGCAGCCCCAGCATTTT
. TRBJ1-2 TRBD1 TRBV4-2 18 CASSPDTGTGGLIYGYTF TGTGCCAGCAGCCCGGATACCGGGACAGGGGGCCTTATCTATGGCTACACCTTC
. TRBJ2-7 . TRBV9 13 CASSVGVAGEQYF TGTGCCAGCAGCGTAGGGGTAGCTGGGGAGCAGTACTTC
once TRBJ2-3 . TRBV6-6 12 CASRGSTDTQYF TGTGCGAGCAGGGGCAGCACAGATACGCAGTATTTT
few TRBJ2-5 TRBD1 TRBV10-3 14 CAISEDRAYGTQYF TGTGCCATCAGTGAAGACAGGGCATACGGGACCCAGTACTTC
. TRBJ2-7 . TRBV7-9 12 CASSPGAYEQYF TGTGCCAGCAGCCCCGGTGCCTACGAGCAGTACTTC
. TRBJ2-1 TRBD2 TRBV19 20 CASSSPGLAGGPRSYNEQFF TGTGCCAGTAGCTCTCCGGGACTAGCGGGAGGGCCGAGGTCCTACAATGAGCAGTTCTTC
. TRBJ2-7 TRBD1 TRBV30 16 CAWSPTIWDRDYEQYF TGTGCCTGGAGTCCGACCATCTGGGACAGGGACTACGAGCAGTACTTC
. TRBJ1-6 TRBD1 TRBV6-6 15 CAASGTGGRNSPLHF TGTGCAGCTAGTGGGACAGGGGGAAGAAATTCACCCCTCCACTTT
. TRBJ1-3 . TRBV6-6 14 CASSPPGIGNTIYF TGTGCCAGCAGCCCCCCAGGGATCGGAAACACCATATATTTT
. TRBJ2-2 TRBD2 TRBV4-2 16 CASSQDRGANTGELFF TGTGCCAGCAGCCAAGATCGGGGGGCGAACACCGGGGAGCTGTTTTTT
once TRBJ1-5 . TRBV30 18 CAWSPEALRVGSNQPQHF TGTGCCTGGAGTCCAGAGGCTCTCAGGGTTGGGAGCAATCAGCCCCAGCATTTT
. TRBJ1-3 . TRBV7-9 13 CASSPTGPNTIYF TGTGCCAGCAGCCCGACAGGCCCAAACACCATATATTTT
. TRBJ2-2 . TRBV7-7 13 CASSPDFTGELFF TGTGCCAGCAGCCCAGATTTTACCGGGGAGCTGTTTTTT
few TRBJ2-5 . TRBV5-5 13 CASSTRQQETQYF TGTGCCAGCAGCACGAGACAGCAAGAGACCCAGTACTTC
. TRBJ2-7 TRBD1 TRBV7-2 15 CASSLRQGQGYEQYF TGTGCCAGCAGCTTAAGGCAGGGACAGGGGTACGAGCAGTACTTC
few TRBJ2-5 TRBD1 TRBV19 16 CASSIDLAGGQETQYF TGTGCCAGTAGTATAGATCTGGCAGGGGGCCAAGAGACCCAGTACTTC